This T cell receptor (beta chain) is drawn from a study of control samples from healthy donors and cancer patients. From germline, CDR1 is LNHDA and CDR2 SQIVND (reference sequence). The V and J ends lost 3 bases and 8 bases respectively, with 16 bases between them. The CDR3 sequence is 14 residues long. Repertoires were generated with immunoSEQ multiplex PCR, while TCRdb's copy carries only in-frame clones and drops some. The table records 130,000 to 150,000 clones, roughly 89% of them present only once. This clone has a single count. This chain joins TRBV19 and TRBJ1-2; tentative D call: TRBD1 (6 bases). Sequencing was done on a sample of blood. The sequence derives from a man younger than 40 in good health. CDR3 region: CASSIQYREHGYTF. Here the CDR3 DNA reads TGTGCCAGTAGTATCCAATACAGGGAACACGGCTACACCTTC.